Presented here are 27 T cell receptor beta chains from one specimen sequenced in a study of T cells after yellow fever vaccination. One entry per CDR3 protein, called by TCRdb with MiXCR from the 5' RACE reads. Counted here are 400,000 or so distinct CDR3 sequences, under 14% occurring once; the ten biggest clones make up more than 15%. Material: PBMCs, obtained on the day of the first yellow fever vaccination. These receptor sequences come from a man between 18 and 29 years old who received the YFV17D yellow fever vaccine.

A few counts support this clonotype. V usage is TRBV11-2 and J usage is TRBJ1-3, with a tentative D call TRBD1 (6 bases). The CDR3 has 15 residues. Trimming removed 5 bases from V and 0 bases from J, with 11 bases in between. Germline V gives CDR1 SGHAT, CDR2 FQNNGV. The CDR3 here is CASSRQVGSGNTIYF. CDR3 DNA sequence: TGTGCCAGCAGCCGACAGGTCGGCTCTGGAAACACCATATATTTT. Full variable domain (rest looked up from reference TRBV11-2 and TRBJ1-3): EAGVAQSPRYKIIEKRQSVAFWCNPISGHATLYWYQQILGQGPKLLIQFQNNGVVDDSQLPKDRFSAERLKGVDSTLKIQPAKLEDSAVYLCASSRQVGSGNTIYFGEGSWLTVV.

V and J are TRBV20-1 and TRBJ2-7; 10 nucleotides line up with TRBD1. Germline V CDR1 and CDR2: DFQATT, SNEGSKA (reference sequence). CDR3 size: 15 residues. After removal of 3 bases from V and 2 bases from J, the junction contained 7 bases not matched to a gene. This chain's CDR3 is CSARDRDRGPYEQYF. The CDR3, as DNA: TGCAGTGCTAGGGATAGGGACAGGGGCCCCTACGAGCAGTACTTC.

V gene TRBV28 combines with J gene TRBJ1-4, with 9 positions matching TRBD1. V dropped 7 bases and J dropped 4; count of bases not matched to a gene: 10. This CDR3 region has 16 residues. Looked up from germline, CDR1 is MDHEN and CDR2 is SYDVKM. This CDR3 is CASIPSQGQGNEKLFF. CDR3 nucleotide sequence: TGTGCCAGCATCCCCTCTCAGGGACAGGGTAATGAAAAACTGTTTTTT.

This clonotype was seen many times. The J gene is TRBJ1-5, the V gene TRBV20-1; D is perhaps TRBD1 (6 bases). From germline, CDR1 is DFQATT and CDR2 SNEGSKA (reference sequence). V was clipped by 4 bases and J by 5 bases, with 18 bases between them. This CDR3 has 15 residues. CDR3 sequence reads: CSATISRTAHQPQHF. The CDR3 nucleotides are TGCAGTGCTACGATAAGTAGGACAGCGCATCAGCCCCAGCATTTT.

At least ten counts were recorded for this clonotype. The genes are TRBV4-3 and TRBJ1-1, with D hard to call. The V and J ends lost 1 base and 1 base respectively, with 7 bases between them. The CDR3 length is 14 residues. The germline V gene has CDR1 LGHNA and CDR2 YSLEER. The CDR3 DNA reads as TGCGCCAGCAGCCAAGTATTCAGGAACACTGAAGCTTTCTTT. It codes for CASSQVFRNTEAFF.

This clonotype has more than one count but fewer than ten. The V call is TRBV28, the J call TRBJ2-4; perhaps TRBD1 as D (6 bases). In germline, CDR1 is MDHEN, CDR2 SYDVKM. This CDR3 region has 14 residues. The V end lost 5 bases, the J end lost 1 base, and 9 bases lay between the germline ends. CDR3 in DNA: TGTGCCAGCAGTCCCCAGGGGGCCAAAAACATTCAGTACTTC. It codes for CASSPQGAKNIQYF.

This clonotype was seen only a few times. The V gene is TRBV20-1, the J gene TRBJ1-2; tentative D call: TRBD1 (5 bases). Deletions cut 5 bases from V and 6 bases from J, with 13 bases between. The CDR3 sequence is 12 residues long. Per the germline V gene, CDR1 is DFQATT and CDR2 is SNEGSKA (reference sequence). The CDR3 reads CSAATGIDGYTF. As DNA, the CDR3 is TGCAGTGCTGCTACAGGTATCGATGGCTACACCTTC.

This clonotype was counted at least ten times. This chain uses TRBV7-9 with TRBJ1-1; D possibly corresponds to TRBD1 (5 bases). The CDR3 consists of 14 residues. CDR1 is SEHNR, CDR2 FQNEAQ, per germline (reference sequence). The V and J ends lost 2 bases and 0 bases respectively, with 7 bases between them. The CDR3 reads CASSLWGMNTEAFF. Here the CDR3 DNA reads TGTGCCAGCAGCTTATGGGGGATGAACACTGAAGCTTTCTTT.

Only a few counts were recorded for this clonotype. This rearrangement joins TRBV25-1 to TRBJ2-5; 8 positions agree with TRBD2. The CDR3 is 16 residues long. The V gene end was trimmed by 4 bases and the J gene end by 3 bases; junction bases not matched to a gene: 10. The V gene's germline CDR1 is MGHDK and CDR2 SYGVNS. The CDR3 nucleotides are TGTGCCAGCAGTGCTACCAGCGGGGGTTACAAAGAGACCCAGTACTTC. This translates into CASSATSGGYKETQYF. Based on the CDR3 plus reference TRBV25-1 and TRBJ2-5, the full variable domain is EADIYQTPRYLVIGTGKKITLECSQTMGHDKMYWYQQDPGMELHLIHYSYGVNSTEKGDLSSESTVSRIRTEHFPLTLESARPSHTSQYLCASSATSGGYKETQYFGPGTRLLVL.

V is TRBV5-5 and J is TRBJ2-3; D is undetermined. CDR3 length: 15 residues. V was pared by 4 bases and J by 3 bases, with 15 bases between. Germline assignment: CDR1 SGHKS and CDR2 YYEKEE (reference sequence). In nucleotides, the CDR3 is TGTGCCAGCAGCCGGTACGGAAGTCGGACAGATACGCAGTATTTT. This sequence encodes CASSRYGSRTDTQYF.

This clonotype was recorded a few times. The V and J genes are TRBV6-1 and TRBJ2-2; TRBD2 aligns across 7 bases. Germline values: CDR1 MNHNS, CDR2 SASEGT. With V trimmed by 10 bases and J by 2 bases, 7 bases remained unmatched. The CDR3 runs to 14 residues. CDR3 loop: CATLGRANTGELFF. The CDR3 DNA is TGTGCCACCCTAGGGAGGGCTAACACCGGGGAGCTGTTTTTT.

The CDR3 DNA is TGTGCCAGCAACCCGAGAGGGTTCAAGGATACGCAGTATTTT. Protein sequence: CASNPRGFKDTQYF. This sequence joins TRBV12-3 or TRBV12-4 and TRBJ2-3; tentative D call: TRBD2 (5 bases). The CDR3 is 14 residues long. V lost 7 bases and J lost 6, with 17 bases in between.

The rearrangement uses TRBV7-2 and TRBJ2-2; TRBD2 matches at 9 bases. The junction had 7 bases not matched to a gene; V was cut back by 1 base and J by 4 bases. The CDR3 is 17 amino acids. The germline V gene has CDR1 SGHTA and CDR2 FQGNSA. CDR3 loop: CASSLGASGAFTGELFF. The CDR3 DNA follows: TGTGCCAGCAGCTTAGGGGCTAGCGGGGCCTTCACCGGGGAGCTGTTTTTT.

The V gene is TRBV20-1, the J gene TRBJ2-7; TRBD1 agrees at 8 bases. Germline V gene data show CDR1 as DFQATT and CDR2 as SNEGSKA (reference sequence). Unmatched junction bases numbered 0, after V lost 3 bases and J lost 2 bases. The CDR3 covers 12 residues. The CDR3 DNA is TGCAGTGCTAGGGGACAGGCCTACGAGCAGTACTTC. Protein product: CSARGQAYEQYF.

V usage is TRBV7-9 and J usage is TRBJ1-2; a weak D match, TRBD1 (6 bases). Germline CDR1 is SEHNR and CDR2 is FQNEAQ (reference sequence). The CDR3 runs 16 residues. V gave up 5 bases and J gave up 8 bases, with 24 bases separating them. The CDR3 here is CASSNSTEYRERGYTF. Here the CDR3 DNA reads TGTGCCAGCAGCAACTCCACAGAGTACAGGGAGAGGGGCTACACCTTC.

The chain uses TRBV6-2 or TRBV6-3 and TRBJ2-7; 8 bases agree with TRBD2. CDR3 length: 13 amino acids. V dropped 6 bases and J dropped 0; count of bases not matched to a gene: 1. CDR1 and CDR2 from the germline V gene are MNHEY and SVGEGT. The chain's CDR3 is CASRGTSSYEQYV. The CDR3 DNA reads TGTGCCAGCAGAGGGACTAGCTCCTACGAGCAGTACGTC.

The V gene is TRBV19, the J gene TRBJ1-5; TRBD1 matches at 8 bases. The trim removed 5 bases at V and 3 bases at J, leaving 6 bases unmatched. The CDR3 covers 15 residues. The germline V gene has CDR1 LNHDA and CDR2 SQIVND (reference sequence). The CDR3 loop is CASSSTTGDNQPQHF. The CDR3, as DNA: TGTGCCAGTAGTTCGACGACAGGGGACAATCAGCCCCAGCATTTT. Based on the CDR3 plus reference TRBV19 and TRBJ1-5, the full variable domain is DGGITQSPKYLFRKEGQNVTLSCEQNLNHDAMYWYRQDPGQGLRLIYYSQIVNDFQKGDIAEGYSVSREKKESFPLTVTSAQKNPTAFYLCASSSTTGDNQPQHFGDGTRLSIL.

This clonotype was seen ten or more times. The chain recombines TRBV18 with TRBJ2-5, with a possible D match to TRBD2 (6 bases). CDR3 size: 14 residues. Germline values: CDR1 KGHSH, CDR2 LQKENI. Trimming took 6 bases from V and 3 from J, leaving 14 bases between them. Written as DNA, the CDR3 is TGTGCCAGCTCGCCAACCTCGGGGGAAGAGACCCAGTACTTC. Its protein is CASSPTSGEETQYF.

The CDR3 DNA is TGTGCCAGCAGTTTAAGGGGTTGGAACCAAGAGACCCAGTACTTC. This codes for CASSLRGWNQETQYF. The chain has TRBV12-3 or TRBV12-4 and TRBJ2-5, with D possibly matching TRBD1 (5 bases). Trimming cost V 2 bases and J 0 bases, with 10 bases left between them. The length of the CDR3 is 15 residues.

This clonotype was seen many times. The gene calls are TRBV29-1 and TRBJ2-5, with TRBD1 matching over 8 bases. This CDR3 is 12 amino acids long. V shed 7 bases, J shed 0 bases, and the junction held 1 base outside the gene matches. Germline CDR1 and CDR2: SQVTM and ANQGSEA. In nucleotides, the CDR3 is TGCAGCGCGGACAGGGACCAAGAGACCCAGTACTTC. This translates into CSADRDQETQYF.

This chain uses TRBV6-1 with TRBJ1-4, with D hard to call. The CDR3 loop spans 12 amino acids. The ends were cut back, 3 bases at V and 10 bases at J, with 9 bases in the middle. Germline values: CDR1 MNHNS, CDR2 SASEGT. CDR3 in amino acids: CASSDYTLKLFF. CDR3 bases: TGTGCCAGCAGTGATTACACCTTAAAACTGTTTTTT.

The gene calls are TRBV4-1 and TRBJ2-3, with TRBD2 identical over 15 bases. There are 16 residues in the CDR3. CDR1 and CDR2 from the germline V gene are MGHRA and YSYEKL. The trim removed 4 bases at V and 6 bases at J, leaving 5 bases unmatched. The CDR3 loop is CASSRTGTSGGDTQYF. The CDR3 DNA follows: TGCGCCAGCAGCCGCACCGGGACTAGCGGGGGGGATACGCAGTATTTT.

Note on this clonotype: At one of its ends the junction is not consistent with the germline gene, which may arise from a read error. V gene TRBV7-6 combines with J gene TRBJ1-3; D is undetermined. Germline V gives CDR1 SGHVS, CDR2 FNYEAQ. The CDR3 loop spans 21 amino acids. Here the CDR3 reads CASSPVRRGLSCFISGNTIYF. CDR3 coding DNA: TGTGCTAGCAGCCCAGTCCGTCGAGGACTCTCTTGCTTTATCTCTGGAAACACCATATATTTT.

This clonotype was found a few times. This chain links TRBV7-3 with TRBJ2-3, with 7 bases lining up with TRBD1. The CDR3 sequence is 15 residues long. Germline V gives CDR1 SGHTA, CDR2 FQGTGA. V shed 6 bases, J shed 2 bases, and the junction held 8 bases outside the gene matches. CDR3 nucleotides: TGTGCCAGCAGTCTGACAGGGTATCACACAGATACGCAGTATTTT. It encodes CASSLTGYHTDTQYF.

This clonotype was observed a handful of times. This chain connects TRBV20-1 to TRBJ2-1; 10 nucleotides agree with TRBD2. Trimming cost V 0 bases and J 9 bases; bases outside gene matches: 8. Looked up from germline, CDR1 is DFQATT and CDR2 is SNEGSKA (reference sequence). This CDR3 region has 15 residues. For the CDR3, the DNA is TGCAGTGCTAGAGATCCCAGCGGGGGGGCGGGTGAGCAGTTCTTC. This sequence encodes CSARDPSGGAGEQFF.

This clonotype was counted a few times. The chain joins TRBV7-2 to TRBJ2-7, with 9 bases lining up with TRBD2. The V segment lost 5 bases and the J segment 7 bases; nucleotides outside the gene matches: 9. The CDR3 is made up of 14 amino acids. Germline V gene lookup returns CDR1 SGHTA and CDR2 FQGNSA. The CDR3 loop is CASSLGGGALEQYV. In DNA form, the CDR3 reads TGTGCCAGCAGCCTAGGCGGGGGGGCTTTAGAGCAGTACGTC.

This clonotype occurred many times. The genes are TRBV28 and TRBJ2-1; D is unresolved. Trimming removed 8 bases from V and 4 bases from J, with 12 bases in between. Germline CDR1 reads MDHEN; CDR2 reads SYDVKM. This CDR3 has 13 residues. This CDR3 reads CASGISGYNEQFF. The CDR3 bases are TGTGCCAGCGGAATTTCAGGATACAATGAGCAGTTCTTC.